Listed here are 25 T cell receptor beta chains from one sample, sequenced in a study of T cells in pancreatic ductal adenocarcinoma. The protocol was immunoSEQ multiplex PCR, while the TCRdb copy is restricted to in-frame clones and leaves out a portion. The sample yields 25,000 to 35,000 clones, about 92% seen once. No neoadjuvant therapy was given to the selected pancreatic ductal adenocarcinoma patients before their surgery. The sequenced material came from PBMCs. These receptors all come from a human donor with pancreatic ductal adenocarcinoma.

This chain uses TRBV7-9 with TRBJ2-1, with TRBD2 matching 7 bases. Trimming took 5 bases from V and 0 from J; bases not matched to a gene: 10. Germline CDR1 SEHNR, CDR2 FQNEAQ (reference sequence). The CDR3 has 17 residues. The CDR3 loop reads CASSPSGTTVSYNEQFF. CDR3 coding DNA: TGTGCCAGCAGCCCGTCGGGGACTACTGTCTCCTACAATGAGCAGTTCTTC.

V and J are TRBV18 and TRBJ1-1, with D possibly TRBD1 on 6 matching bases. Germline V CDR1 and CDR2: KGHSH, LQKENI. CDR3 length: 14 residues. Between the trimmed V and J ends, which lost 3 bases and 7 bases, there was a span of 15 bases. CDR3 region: CASSPYTGGGEAFF. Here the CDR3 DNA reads TGTGCCAGCTCACCTTACACAGGAGGGGGTGAAGCTTTCTTT. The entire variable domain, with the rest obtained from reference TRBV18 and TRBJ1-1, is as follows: NAGVMQNPRHLVRRRGQEARLRCSPMKGHSHVYWYRQLPEEGLKFMVYLQKENIIDESGMPKERFSAEFPKEGPSILRIQQVVRGDSAAYFCASSPYTGGGEAFFGQGTRLTVV.

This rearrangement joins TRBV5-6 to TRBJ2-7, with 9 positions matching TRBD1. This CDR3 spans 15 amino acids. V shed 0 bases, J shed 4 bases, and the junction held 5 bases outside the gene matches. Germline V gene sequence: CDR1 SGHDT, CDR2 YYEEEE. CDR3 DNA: TGTGCCAGCAGCTTGGGAAACAGGGGGCAGTACGAGCAGTACTTC. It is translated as CASSLGNRGQYEQYF.

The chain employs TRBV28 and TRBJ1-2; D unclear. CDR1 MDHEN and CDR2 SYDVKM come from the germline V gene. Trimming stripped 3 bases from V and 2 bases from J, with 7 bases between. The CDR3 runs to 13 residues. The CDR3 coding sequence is TGTGCCAGCAGTTTGGCAGAGAACTATGGCTACACCTTC. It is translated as CASSLAENYGYTF.

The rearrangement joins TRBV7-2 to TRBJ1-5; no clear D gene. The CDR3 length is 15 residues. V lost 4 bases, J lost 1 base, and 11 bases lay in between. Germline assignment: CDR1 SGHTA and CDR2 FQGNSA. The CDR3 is CASSSPGRSNQPQHF. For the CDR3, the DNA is TGTGCCAGCAGCTCTCCCGGACGGAGCAATCAGCCCCAGCATTTT.

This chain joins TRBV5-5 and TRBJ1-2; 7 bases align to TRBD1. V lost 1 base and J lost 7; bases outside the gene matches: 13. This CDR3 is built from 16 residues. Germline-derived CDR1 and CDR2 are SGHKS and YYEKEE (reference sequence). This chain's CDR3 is CASSLLSSRGKSGYTF. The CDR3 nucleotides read TGTGCCAGCAGCTTGTTATCTTCCAGGGGGAAGAGTGGCTACACCTTC.

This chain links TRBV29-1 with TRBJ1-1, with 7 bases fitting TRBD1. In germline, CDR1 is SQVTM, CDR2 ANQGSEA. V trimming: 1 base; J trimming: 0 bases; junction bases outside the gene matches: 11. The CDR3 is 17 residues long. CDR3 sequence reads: CSVEAITGERLNTEAFF. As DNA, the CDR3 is TGCAGCGTTGAAGCGATAACAGGGGAGAGGTTGAACACTGAAGCTTTCTTT.

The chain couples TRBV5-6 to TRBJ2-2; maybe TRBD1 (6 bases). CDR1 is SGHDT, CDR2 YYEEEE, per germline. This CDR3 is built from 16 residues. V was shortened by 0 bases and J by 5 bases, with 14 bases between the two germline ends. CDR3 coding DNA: TGTGCCAGCAGCTTGGCCCAGGGGCGGAAGACCGGGGAGCTGTTTTTT. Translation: CASSLAQGRKTGELFF.

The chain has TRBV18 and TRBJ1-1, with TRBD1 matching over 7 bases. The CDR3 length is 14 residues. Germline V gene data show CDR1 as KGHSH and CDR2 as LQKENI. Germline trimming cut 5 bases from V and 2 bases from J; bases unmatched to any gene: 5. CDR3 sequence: CASSGQGGNTEAFF. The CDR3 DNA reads TGTGCCAGCTCAGGGCAGGGGGGTAACACTGAAGCTTTCTTT.

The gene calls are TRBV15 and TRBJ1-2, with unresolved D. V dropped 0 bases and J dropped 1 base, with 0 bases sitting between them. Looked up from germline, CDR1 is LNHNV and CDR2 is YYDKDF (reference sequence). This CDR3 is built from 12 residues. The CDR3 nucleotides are TGTGCCACCAGCAGAGATAACTATGGCTACACCTTC. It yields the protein CATSRDNYGYTF.

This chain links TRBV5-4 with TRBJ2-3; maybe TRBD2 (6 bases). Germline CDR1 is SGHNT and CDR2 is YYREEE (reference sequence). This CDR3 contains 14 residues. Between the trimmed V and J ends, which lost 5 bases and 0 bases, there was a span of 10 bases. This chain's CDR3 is CASRTGTSTDTQYF. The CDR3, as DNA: TGTGCCAGCAGAACCGGGACTAGCACAGATACGCAGTATTTT. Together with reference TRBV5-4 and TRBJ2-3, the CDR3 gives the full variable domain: ETGVTQSPTHLIKTRGQQVTLRCSSQSGHNTVSWYQQALGQGPQFIFQYYREEENGRGNFPPRFSGLQFPNYSSELNVNALELDDSALYLCASRTGTSTDTQYFGPGTRLTVL.

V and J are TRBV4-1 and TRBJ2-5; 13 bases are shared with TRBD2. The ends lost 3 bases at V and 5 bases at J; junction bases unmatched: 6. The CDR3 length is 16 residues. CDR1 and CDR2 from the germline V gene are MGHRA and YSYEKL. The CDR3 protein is CASSQGGLAGVETQYF. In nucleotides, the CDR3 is TGCGCCAGCAGCCAGGGCGGACTAGCGGGAGTGGAGACCCAGTACTTC.

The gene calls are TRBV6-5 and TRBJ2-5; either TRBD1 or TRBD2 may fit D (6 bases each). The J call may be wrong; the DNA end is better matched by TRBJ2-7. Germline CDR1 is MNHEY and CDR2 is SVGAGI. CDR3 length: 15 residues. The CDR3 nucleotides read TGTGCCAGCAGTTACCGACTAGGGGGCTCCTACGAGCAGTACTTC. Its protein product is CASSYRLGGSYEQYF.

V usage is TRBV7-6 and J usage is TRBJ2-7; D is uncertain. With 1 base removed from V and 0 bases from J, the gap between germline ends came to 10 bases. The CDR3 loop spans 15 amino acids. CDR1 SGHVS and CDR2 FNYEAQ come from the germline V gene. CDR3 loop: CASSLVDTISYEQYF. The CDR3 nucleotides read TGTGCCAGCAGCTTAGTTGACACAATCTCCTACGAGCAGTACTTC.

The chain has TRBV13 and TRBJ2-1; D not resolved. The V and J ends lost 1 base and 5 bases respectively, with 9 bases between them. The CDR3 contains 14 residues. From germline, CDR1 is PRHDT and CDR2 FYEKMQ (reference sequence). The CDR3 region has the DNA TGTGCCAGCAGCTTAGAAGGGTCTGACAATGAGCAGTTCTTC. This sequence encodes CASSLEGSDNEQFF.

The CDR3 sequence is CASSHTDSLYGYTF. DNA for the CDR3: TGTGCCAGCAGCCACACGGACAGCCTCTATGGCTACACCTTC. V usage is TRBV6-5 and J usage is TRBJ1-2, with a tentative D call TRBD1 (6 bases). This CDR3 comprises 14 residues. V dropped 6 bases and J dropped 4 bases, with 15 bases sitting between them. Germline V gives CDR1 MNHEY, CDR2 SVGAGI.

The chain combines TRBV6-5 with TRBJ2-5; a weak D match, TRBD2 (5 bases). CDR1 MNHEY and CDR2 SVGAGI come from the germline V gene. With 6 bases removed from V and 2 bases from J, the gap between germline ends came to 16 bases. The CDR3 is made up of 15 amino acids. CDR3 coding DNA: TGTGCCAGCAGGACTATATTTGGCGCTCAAGAGACCCAGTACTTC. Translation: CASRTIFGAQETQYF.

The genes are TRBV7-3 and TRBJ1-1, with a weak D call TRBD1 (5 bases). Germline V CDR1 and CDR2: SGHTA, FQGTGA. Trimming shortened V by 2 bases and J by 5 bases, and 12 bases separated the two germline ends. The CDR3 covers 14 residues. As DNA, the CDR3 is TGTGCCAGCAGCTTAGGCGTTTCAGGGACTGAAGCTTTCTTT. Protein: CASSLGVSGTEAFF.

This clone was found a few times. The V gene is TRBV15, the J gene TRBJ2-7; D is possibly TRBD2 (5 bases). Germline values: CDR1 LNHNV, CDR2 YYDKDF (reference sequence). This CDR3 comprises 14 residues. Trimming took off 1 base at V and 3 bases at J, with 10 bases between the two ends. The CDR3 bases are TGTGCCACCAGCAGAGGGGGAGTTAACTACGAGCAGTACTTC. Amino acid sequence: CATSRGGVNYEQYF.

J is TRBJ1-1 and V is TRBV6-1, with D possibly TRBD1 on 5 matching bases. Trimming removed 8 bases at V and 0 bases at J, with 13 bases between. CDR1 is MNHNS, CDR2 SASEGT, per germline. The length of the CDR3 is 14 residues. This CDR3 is CASLDTGMNTEAFF. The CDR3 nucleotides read TGTGCCAGCCTCGACACAGGAATGAACACTGAAGCTTTCTTT.

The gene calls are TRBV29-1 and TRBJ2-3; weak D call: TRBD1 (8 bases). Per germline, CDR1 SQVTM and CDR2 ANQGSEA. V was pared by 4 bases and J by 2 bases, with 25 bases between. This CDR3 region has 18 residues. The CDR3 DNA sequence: TGCAGCGTTGGCGGGGGACAGGTGCGGGACAGACTCACAGATACGCAGTATTTT. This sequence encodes CSVGGGQVRDRLTDTQYF.

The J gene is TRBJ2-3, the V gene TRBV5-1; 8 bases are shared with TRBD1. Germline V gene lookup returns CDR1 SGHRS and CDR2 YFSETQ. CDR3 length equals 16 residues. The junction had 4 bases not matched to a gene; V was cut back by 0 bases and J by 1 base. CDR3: CASSLGGQGGTDTQYF. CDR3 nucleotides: TGCGCCAGCAGCTTGGGTGGACAGGGAGGCACAGATACGCAGTATTTT.

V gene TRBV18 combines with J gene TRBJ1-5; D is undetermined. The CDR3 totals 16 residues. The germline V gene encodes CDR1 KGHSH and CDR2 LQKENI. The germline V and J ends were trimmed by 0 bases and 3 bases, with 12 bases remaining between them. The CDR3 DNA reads TGTGCCAGCTCACCACCCGGGGTCGGCCTCAATCAGCCCCAGCATTTT. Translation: CASSPPGVGLNQPQHF.

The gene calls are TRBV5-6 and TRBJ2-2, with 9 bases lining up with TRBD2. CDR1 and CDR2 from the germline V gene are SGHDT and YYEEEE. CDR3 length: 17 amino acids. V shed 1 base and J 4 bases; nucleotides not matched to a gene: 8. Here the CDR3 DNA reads TGTGCCAGCAGCTTGCAGCGGGGGGCGGTTTTCACCGGGGAGCTGTTTTTT. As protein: CASSLQRGAVFTGELFF.

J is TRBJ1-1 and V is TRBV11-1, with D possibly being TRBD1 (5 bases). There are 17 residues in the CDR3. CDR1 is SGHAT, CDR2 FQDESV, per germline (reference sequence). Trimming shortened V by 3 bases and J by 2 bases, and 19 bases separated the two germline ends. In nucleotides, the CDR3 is TGTGCCAGCAGCTTCGGTCCGGGTTTGAGGGGAAACACTGAAGCTTTCTTT. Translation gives CASSFGPGLRGNTEAFF.